These 12 T cell receptor beta chains originate from one sample sequenced in a study of blood T cell repertoires in COVID-19 (dated by TCRdb to the early 2020s). The library was generated by the immunoSEQ multiplex PCR assay. TCRdb took over this immuneACCESS table, retaining in-frame rearrangements with V and J assigned. Such tables are incomplete; in checked studies, under half of the missing clones stem from an unresolved V gene, and the remainder is unexplained. This sample gives approximately 61,000 clones in total; over 80% of them show up just once. About 5.3% of the sample goes to the ten largest clones. The sample comprised peripheral blood. Source of these receptors: a man between 70 and 80 years old with acute or convalescent COVID-19.

The CDR3, as DNA: TGCGCCAGCAGCTCGGACAGGGAGCTCGGGAATGAGCAGTTCTTC. This translates into CASSSDRELGNEQFF. The genes are TRBV5-1 and TRBJ2-1; 8 positions agree with TRBD1. CDR1 SGHRS and CDR2 YFSETQ come from the germline V gene. Losses at the gene ends were 3 bases for V and 7 bases for J; bases not matched to a gene: 9. This CDR3 has 15 residues.

The chain combines TRBV4-2 with TRBJ1-4; possibly TRBD1 for D (5 bases). Germline values: CDR1 LGHNA, CDR2 YNFKEQ. The CDR3 loop spans 16 amino acids. V dropped 1 base and J dropped 7 bases, with 16 bases sitting between them. CDR3 amino acids: CASSQGSGGISEKLFF. The CDR3 DNA reads TGTGCCAGCAGCCAAGGGTCCGGGGGAATTAGTGAAAAACTGTTTTTT.

Many counts were recorded for this clone. The chain uses TRBV27 and TRBJ2-1, with D unresolved. The V and J ends lost 0 bases and 4 bases respectively, with 10 bases between them. Germline V CDR1 and CDR2: MNHEY, SMNVEV (reference sequence). This CDR3 has 15 residues. The CDR3 protein is CASSLSVAGYNEQFF. The CDR3, as DNA: TGTGCCAGCAGTTTATCGGTCGCAGGATACAATGAGCAGTTCTTC.

The chain employs TRBV2 and TRBJ2-5, with D possibly being TRBD2 (5 bases). Per the germline V gene, CDR1 is SNHLY and CDR2 is FYNNEI. Between the trimmed V and J ends, which lost 4 bases and 1 base, there was a span of 13 bases. The CDR3 loop spans 15 amino acids. CDR3 bases: TGTGCCAGCAGTGGTCGGCGGCGGGTCCAAGAGACCCAGTACTTC. Encoded protein: CASSGRRRVQETQYF.

The chain joins TRBV5-1 to TRBJ1-4; 9 bases line up with TRBD1. Germline V lookup: CDR1 SGHRS, CDR2 YFSETQ. The CDR3 contains 15 residues. V gave up 3 bases and J gave up 4 bases; unmatched junction bases: 4. CDR3 amino acids: CASSSVTGGNEKLFF. CDR3 nucleotide sequence: TGCGCCAGCAGCTCGGTGACAGGGGGTAATGAAAAACTGTTTTTT.

V and J are TRBV7-9 and TRBJ1-6, with D tentatively TRBD1 (6 bases). The germline V gene has CDR1 SEHNR and CDR2 FQNEAQ (reference sequence). The V end lost 3 bases, the J end lost 8 bases, and 11 bases lay between the germline ends. The CDR3 runs 14 residues. The CDR3 coding sequence is TGTGCCAGCAGCTTCGGGGGGCAGGATTCACCCCTCCACTTT. This gives the protein CASSFGGQDSPLHF.

This rearrangement joins TRBV10-3 to TRBJ2-2; D perhaps matches TRBD2 (6 bases). Germline loops: CDR1 ENHRY, CDR2 SYGVKD. This CDR3 spans 15 amino acids. The V end was cut by 6 bases, the J end by 2 bases, with 13 bases between. The CDR3 loop reads CAIREGPFNTGELFF. The DNA for the CDR3 is TGTGCCATCAGGGAGGGGCCATTCAACACCGGGGAGCTGTTTTTT.

The rearrangement links TRBV18 to TRBJ2-7, with a possible D match to TRBD1 (5 bases). CDR3 length: 13 residues. The V gene's germline CDR1 is KGHSH and CDR2 LQKENI. Trimming removed 8 bases at V and 2 bases at J, with 13 bases between. The CDR3 loop is CASADGATYEQYF. Here the CDR3 DNA reads TGTGCCAGCGCTGATGGGGCGACCTACGAGCAGTACTTC.

This clone was counted a single time. The chain combines TRBV4-2 with TRBJ2-3; the D gene is possibly TRBD2 (6 bases). The CDR3 runs 16 residues. The germline CDR1 and CDR2 sequences are LGHNA and YNFKEQ. V was clipped by 0 bases and J by 0 bases, with 10 bases between them. The CDR3 DNA reads as TGTGCCAGCAGCCAAGAGGGGCGGGGAAGCACAGATACGCAGTATTTT. Translating it yields CASSQEGRGSTDTQYF.

The J gene is TRBJ2-7, the V gene TRBV5-4, with TRBD2 matching 15 bases. The CDR3 covers 16 residues. CDR1 is SGHNT, CDR2 YYREEE, per germline (reference sequence). V lost 4 bases, J lost 2 bases, and 4 bases stayed unmatched. The CDR3 protein is CASSPRTSGGAYEQYF. Written as DNA, the CDR3 is TGTGCCAGCAGCCCGAGGACTAGCGGGGGGGCCTACGAGCAGTACTTC.

The gene calls are TRBV18 and TRBJ1-4; D may be TRBD1 (6 bases). This CDR3 is built from 15 residues. Germline CDR1 and CDR2: KGHSH and LQKENI. With 5 bases removed from V and 7 bases from J, the gap between germline ends came to 17 bases. In nucleotides, the CDR3 is TGTGCCAGCTCAACGCCGACAGGAGGACGTGAAAAACTGTTTTTT. It yields the protein CASSTPTGGREKLFF. Full variable domain (rest looked up from reference TRBV18 and TRBJ1-4): NAGVMQNPRHLVRRRGQEARLRCSPMKGHSHVYWYRQLPEEGLKFMVYLQKENIIDESGMPKERFSAEFPKEGPSILRIQQVVRGDSAAYFCASSTPTGGREKLFFGSGTQLSVL.

The J gene is TRBJ1-5, the V gene TRBV11-2, with a possible D match to TRBD1 (5 bases). CDR1 and CDR2 (germline): SGHAT, FQNNGV. Trimming took 3 bases from V and 5 from J, leaving 8 bases between them. The CDR3 totals 13 residues. CDR3 bases: TGTGCCAGCAGCTTGGTACAGGATCAGCCCCAGCATTTT. Its protein product is CASSLVQDQPQHF.